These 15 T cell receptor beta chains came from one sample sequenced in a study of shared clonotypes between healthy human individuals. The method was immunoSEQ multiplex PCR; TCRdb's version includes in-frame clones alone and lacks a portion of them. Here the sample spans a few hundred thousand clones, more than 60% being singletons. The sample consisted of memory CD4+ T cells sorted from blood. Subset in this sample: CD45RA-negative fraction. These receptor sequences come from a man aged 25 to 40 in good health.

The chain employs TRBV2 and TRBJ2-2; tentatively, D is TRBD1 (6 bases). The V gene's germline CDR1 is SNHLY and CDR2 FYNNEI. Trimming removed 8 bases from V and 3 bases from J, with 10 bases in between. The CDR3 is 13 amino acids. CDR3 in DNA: TGTGCCAGCGGAACAGGGTACACCGGGGAGCTGTTTTTT. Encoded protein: CASGTGYTGELFF.

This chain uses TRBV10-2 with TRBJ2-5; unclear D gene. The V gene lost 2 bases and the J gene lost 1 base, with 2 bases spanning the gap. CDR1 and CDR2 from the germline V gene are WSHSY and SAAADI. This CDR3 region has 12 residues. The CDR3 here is CASSEIQETQYF. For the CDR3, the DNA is TGCGCCAGCAGTGAGATCCAAGAGACCCAGTACTTC.

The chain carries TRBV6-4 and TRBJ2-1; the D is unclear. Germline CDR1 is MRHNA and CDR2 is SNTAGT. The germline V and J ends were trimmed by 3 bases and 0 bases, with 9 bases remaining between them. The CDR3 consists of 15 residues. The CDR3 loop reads CASSERQSSYNEQFF. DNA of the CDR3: TGTGCCAGCAGTGAGCGGCAGAGCTCCTACAATGAGCAGTTCTTC.

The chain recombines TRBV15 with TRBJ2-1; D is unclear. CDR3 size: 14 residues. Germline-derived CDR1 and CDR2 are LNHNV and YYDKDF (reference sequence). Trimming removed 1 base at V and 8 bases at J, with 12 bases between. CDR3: CATSRARIRDEQFF. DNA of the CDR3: TGTGCCACCAGCAGAGCTAGGATACGGGATGAGCAGTTCTTC.

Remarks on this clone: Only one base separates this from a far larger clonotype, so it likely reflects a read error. The CDR3 coding sequence is TGCGGCGTTCGCGGCGGACTAGCGGGAGGGAATCTCTACGAGCAGTACTTC. Residues: CGVRGGLAGGNLYEQYF. The V and J genes are TRBV29-1 and TRBJ2-7; TRBD2 aligns across 15 bases. This CDR3 region has 17 residues. The germline V gene has CDR1 SQVTM and CDR2 ANQGSEA.

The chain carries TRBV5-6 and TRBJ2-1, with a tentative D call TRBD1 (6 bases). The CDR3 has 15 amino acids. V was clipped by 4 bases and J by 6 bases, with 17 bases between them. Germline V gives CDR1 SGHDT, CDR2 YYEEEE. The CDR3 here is CASSLRGGFGNEQFF. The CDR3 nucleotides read TGTGCCAGCAGCCTCAGGGGTGGATTTGGCAATGAGCAGTTCTTC.

The CDR3 sequence: CASSRSTVWGGNTGELFF. The DNA of the CDR3 is TGTGCCAGCAGCCGTTCCACCGTTTGGGGAGGTAACACCGGGGAGCTGTTTTTT. V gene TRBV11-3 combines with J gene TRBJ2-2, with a tentative D call TRBD2 (6 bases). The CDR3 totals 18 residues. The V and J ends lost 5 bases and 2 bases respectively, with 21 bases between them. Germline lookup yields CDR1 SGHNT and CDR2 YENEEA.

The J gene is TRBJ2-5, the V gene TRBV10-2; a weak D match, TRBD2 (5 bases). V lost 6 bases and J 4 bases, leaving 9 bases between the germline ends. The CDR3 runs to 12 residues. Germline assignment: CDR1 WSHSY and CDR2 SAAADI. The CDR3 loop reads CASSQSGETQYF. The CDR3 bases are TGCGCCAGCAGCCAGAGCGGAGAGACCCAGTACTTC.

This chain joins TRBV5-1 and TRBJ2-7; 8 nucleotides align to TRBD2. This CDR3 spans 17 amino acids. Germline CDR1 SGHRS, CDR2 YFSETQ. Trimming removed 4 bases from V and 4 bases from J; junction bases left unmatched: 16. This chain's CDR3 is CASSGLVLGGRSYEQYF. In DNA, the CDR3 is TGCGCCAGCAGCGGCCTTGTTTTGGGCGGGAGGTCTTACGAGCAGTACTTC.

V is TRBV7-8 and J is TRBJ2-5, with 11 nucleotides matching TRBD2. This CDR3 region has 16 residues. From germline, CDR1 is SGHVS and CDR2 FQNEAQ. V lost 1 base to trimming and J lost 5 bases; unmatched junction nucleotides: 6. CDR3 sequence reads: CASSLGSSGRLETQYF. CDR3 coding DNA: TGTGCCAGCAGCTTAGGGTCTAGCGGGAGGTTGGAGACCCAGTACTTC.

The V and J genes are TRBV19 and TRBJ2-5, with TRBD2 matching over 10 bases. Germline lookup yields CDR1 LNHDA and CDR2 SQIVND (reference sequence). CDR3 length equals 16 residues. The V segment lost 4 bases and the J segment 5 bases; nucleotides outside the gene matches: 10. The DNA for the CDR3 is TGTGCCAGTAGTAAGTTAGCGGGAGGACGGCGTGAGACCCAGTACTTC. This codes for CASSKLAGGRRETQYF. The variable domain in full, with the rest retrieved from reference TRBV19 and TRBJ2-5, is DGGITQSPKYLFRKEGQNVTLSCEQNLNHDAMYWYRQDPGQGLRLIYYSQIVNDFQKGDIAEGYSVSREKKESFPLTVTSAQKNPTAFYLCASSKLAGGRRETQYFGPGTRLLVL.

CDR3 amino acids: CARRTQYF. In DNA, the CDR3 is TGTGCCCGGCGCACCCAGTACTTC. The chain carries TRBV27 and TRBJ2-5; D unclear. The V and J ends lost 11 bases and 8 bases respectively, with 6 bases between them. The CDR3 is 8 residues long. CDR1 is MNHEY and CDR2 is SMNVEV in the germline V gene (reference sequence).

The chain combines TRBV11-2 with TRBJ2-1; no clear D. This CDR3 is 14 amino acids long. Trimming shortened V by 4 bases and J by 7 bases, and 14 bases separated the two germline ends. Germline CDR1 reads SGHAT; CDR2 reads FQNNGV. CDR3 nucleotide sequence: TGTGCCAGCAGCTCAGCGACTCGAGGTAATGAGCAGTTCTTC. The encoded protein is CASSSATRGNEQFF.

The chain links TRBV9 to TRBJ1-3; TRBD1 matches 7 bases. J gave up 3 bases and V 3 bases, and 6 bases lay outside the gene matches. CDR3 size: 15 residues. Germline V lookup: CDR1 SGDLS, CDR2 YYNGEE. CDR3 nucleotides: TGTGCCAGCAGCGGACAGGGTGCACATGGAAACACCATATATTTT. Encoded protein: CASSGQGAHGNTIYF.

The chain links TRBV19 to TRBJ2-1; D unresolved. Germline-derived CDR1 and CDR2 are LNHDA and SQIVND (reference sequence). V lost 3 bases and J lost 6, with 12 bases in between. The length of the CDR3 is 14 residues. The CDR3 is CASSMLGGINEQFF. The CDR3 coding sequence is TGTGCCAGTAGTATGCTAGGCGGCATCAATGAGCAGTTCTTC.